Presented here are 31 T cell receptor beta chains from one specimen sequenced in a study of cytomegalovirus exposure and HLA in healthy donors. PCR employed 60 Vbeta and 13 Jbeta primers. Using immunoSEQ multiplex PCR, the repertoire was profiled, and TCRdb retains in-frame clones only, with some absent. The data show about 150,000 clones, approximately 85% seen once. The sequencing sample was made of PBMCs. The source is a woman aged 18 to 35 in good health and CMV-seronegative.

The chain recombines TRBV19 with TRBJ2-7, with unresolved D. Trimming shortened V by 1 base and J by 2 bases, and 12 bases separated the two germline ends. The CDR3 is 15 amino acids. Germline V gene data show CDR1 as LNHDA and CDR2 as SQIVND (reference sequence). The CDR3 region is CASSIGDSSAYEQYF. CDR3 nucleotides: TGTGCCAGTAGTATAGGTGACTCGTCGGCCTACGAGCAGTACTTC.

The chain employs TRBV19 and TRBJ2-7, with D possibly TRBD2 on 5 matching bases. The CDR3 is 14 residues long. CDR1 is LNHDA, CDR2 SQIVND, per germline (reference sequence). Deletions cut 6 bases from V and 5 bases from J, with 17 bases between. The CDR3: CASSHGGSGDEQYF. The DNA for the CDR3 is TGTGCCAGTAGCCACGGCGGGTCCGGAGACGAGCAGTACTTC.

The chain couples TRBV5-8 to TRBJ2-3, with TRBD2 as a possible D gene (5 bases). CDR1 is SGHTS and CDR2 is YDEGEE in the germline V gene. The CDR3 has 16 residues. Trimming removed 4 bases at V and 0 bases at J, with 15 bases between. This chain's CDR3 is CASSDRRGTSTDTQYF. In DNA, the CDR3 is TGTGCCAGCAGCGACCGACGGGGAACTAGCACAGATACGCAGTATTTT. The full variable domain, in which reference TRBV5-8 and TRBJ2-3 provide the parts outside the CDR3, is EAGVTQSPTHLIKTRGQQATLRCSPISGHTSVYWYQQALGLGLQFLLWYDEGEERNRGNFPPRFSGRQFPNYSSELNVNALELEDSALYLCASSDRRGTSTDTQYFGPGTRLTVL.

J is TRBJ1-2 and V is TRBV28; TRBD1 matches at 9 bases. The length of the CDR3 is 13 residues. The germline V gene encodes CDR1 MDHEN and CDR2 SYDVKM. The ends lost 5 bases at V and 5 bases at J; junction bases unmatched: 3. Written as DNA, the CDR3 is TGTGCCAGCAGTCCACAGGGGGCATATGGCTACACCTTC. This sequence encodes CASSPQGAYGYTF.

The chain employs TRBV19 and TRBJ1-6, with TRBD1 identical over 7 bases. V shed 8 bases and J 10 bases; nucleotides not matched to a gene: 14. The CDR3 runs to 15 residues. The germline V gene encodes CDR1 LNHDA and CDR2 SQIVND (reference sequence). CDR3 bases: TGTGCCAGTTCTCTACGGCCAGGGGGAAACTCACCCCTCCACTTT. Translating gives CASSLRPGGNSPLHF.

V and J are TRBV6-1 and TRBJ1-4; 8 nucleotides match TRBD1. Looked up from germline, CDR1 is MNHNS and CDR2 is SASEGT. V shed 4 bases, J shed 7 bases, and the junction held 5 bases outside the gene matches. The CDR3 runs to 14 residues. CDR3 protein: CASSGQGAGEKLFF. The DNA for the CDR3 is TGTGCCAGCAGTGGCCAGGGGGCTGGTGAAAAACTGTTTTTT.

V gene TRBV28 combines with J gene TRBJ2-7; 10 positions agree with TRBD1. Germline V gene sequence: CDR1 MDHEN, CDR2 SYDVKM. The CDR3 is 15 amino acids. Unmatched junction bases numbered 9, after V lost 5 bases and J lost 5 bases. The CDR3 reads CASSTPGQGTHEQYF. CDR3 DNA sequence: TGTGCCAGCAGTACCCCGGGACAGGGGACCCACGAGCAGTACTTC.

The chain employs TRBV19 and TRBJ2-1; TRBD1 is a possible D gene (6 bases). Per the germline V gene, CDR1 is LNHDA and CDR2 is SQIVND (reference sequence). V lost 6 bases and J 1 base, leaving 13 bases between the germline ends. The CDR3 consists of 15 residues. The CDR3 region has the DNA TGTGCCAGTAGCAAACGACAGGCTTCCTACAATGAGCAGTTCTTC. Its protein is CASSKRQASYNEQFF.

The rearrangement links TRBV18 to TRBJ2-3, with D perhaps matching TRBD2 (5 bases). The V end was cut by 2 bases, the J end by 5 bases, with 8 bases between. Germline V gives CDR1 KGHSH, CDR2 LQKENI. There are 13 residues in the CDR3. This CDR3 is CASSPWTQDTQYF. The CDR3, as DNA: TGTGCCAGCTCACCATGGACTCAAGATACGCAGTATTTT.

The chain joins TRBV27 to TRBJ2-7; TRBD1 matches 11 bases. Trimming removed 4 bases from V and 3 bases from J; junction bases left unmatched: 2. The CDR3 is 14 amino acids. Germline V lookup: CDR1 MNHEY, CDR2 SMNVEV (reference sequence). CDR3 residues: CASSSGTGGYEQYF. The CDR3 DNA sequence: TGTGCCAGCAGTTCAGGGACAGGGGGCTACGAGCAGTACTTC.

This clone was seen a handful of times. V gene TRBV6-5 combines with J gene TRBJ1-1, with D hard to call. This CDR3 contains 11 residues. CDR1 is MNHEY and CDR2 is SVGAGI in the germline V gene. Trimming stripped 7 bases from V and 4 bases from J, with 7 bases between. The CDR3 sequence: CASTSITEAFF. Written as DNA, the CDR3 is TGTGCCAGCACCAGTATCACTGAAGCTTTCTTT.

V is TRBV6-5 and J is TRBJ2-1, with a weak D call TRBD1 (6 bases). The germline V and J ends were trimmed by 10 bases and 5 bases, with 21 bases remaining between them. From germline, CDR1 is MNHEY and CDR2 SVGAGI. The CDR3 runs 15 residues. CDR3 loop: CATSRGGAIHNEQFF. The DNA for the CDR3 is TGTGCCACCTCCAGAGGGGGAGCAATCCACAATGAGCAGTTCTTC.

The chain joins TRBV4-2 to TRBJ1-3; no definite D call. V was clipped by 0 bases and J by 3 bases, with 9 bases between them. CDR1 LGHNA and CDR2 YNFKEQ come from the germline V gene. The CDR3 runs 15 residues. As DNA, the CDR3 is TGTGCCAGCAGCCAAGAGAGGCGTGGTGGAAACACCATATATTTT. It yields the protein CASSQERRGGNTIYF.

Note on this clone: At one of its ends the junction is not consistent with the germline gene, which may arise from a read error. The CDR3 region is CASRSGSWNTGKLFF. The DNA for the CDR3 is TGTGCCAGCCGTAGCGGGAGTTGGAACACCGGGAAGCTGTTTTTT. V gene TRBV6-6 combines with J gene TRBJ2-2; TRBD2 matches 9 bases. Germline lookup yields CDR1 MNHNY and CDR2 SVGAGI (reference sequence). This CDR3 has 15 amino acids.

The rearrangement uses TRBV28 and TRBJ2-5; possible D gene TRBD2, 6 bases. V was shortened by 5 bases and J by 5 bases, with 12 bases between the two germline ends. Germline V gene data show CDR1 as MDHEN and CDR2 as SYDVKM. The CDR3 is 13 amino acids. Here the CDR3 reads CASSPGGGETQYF. CDR3 DNA sequence: TGTGCCAGCAGTCCGGGTGGGGGGGAGACCCAGTACTTC. Drawing the rest from reference TRBV28 and TRBJ2-5, the complete variable domain is DVKVTQSSRYLVKRTGEKVFLECVQDMDHENMFWYRQDPGLGLRLIYFSYDVKMKEKGDIPEGYSVSREKKERFSLILESASTNQTSMYLCASSPGGGETQYFGPGTRLLVL.

This clone was seen only a few times. This chain connects TRBV15 to TRBJ2-1; D is perhaps TRBD2 (6 bases). This CDR3 spans 15 amino acids. The germline gives CDR1 LNHNV, CDR2 YYDKDF (reference sequence). V was shortened by 0 bases and J by 0 bases, with 6 bases between the two germline ends. CDR3 protein: CATSRDGGSYNEQFF. In DNA form, the CDR3 reads TGTGCCACCAGCAGAGACGGGGGCTCCTACAATGAGCAGTTCTTC.

The genes are TRBV6-5 and TRBJ2-7, with D possibly being TRBD1 (6 bases). CDR1 is MNHEY, CDR2 SVGAGI, per germline. V was clipped by 5 bases and J by 2 bases, with 13 bases between them. The CDR3 has 14 residues. CDR3 loop: CASSNYREAYEQYF. The CDR3, as DNA: TGTGCCAGCAGTAACTACAGGGAAGCCTACGAGCAGTACTTC.

The chain recombines TRBV7-2 with TRBJ2-3; 10 nucleotides align to TRBD2. This CDR3 has 15 amino acids. The V segment lost 5 bases and the J segment 2 bases; nucleotides outside the gene matches: 4. Germline CDR1 is SGHTA and CDR2 is FQGNSA. The CDR3, as DNA: TGTGCCAGCAGCCGAGCGGGGGGGTACACAGATACGCAGTATTTT. Translated, it gives CASSRAGGYTDTQYF.

The chain employs TRBV27 and TRBJ2-5; no definite D call. This CDR3 region has 15 residues. Trimming cost V 2 bases and J 5 bases, with 15 bases left between them. Germline CDR1 MNHEY, CDR2 SMNVEV (reference sequence). DNA of the CDR3: TGTGCCAGCAGTTTAACCGGGTTCTTATTGGAGACCCAGTACTTC. Protein sequence: CASSLTGFLLETQYF.

The rearrangement uses TRBV4-2 and TRBJ2-2, with 7 bases aligning to TRBD2. Germline assignment: CDR1 LGHNA and CDR2 YNFKEQ. V gave up 8 bases and J gave up 0 bases; unmatched junction bases: 6. The CDR3 has 15 amino acids. The CDR3 is CASVGGGTNTGELFF. CDR3 nucleotides: TGTGCCAGCGTGGGGGGGGGTACGAACACCGGGGAGCTGTTTTTT.

The chain joins TRBV10-2 to TRBJ1-2, with D tentatively TRBD1 (6 bases). Germline V lookup: CDR1 WSHSY, CDR2 SAAADI. Between the trimmed V and J ends, which lost 6 bases and 5 bases, there was a span of 16 bases. The CDR3 runs 14 residues. The CDR3 DNA reads TGCGCCAGCAGAGCCCAACAGGGATGGTATGGCTACACCTTC. Translating it yields CASRAQQGWYGYTF.

The chain links TRBV5-8 to TRBJ2-7; 7 nucleotides match TRBD1. The CDR3 is 15 amino acids. The germline gives CDR1 SGHTS, CDR2 YDEGEE. V shed 3 bases and J 2 bases; nucleotides not matched to a gene: 8. CDR3 loop: CASSSAPQGAYEQYF. The CDR3 DNA is TGTGCCAGCAGCTCGGCCCCGCAGGGGGCCTACGAGCAGTACTTC.

The V call is TRBV25-1, the J call TRBJ1-1; D unclear. Germline assignment: CDR1 MGHDK and CDR2 SYGVNS. CDR3 length: 14 residues. The V and J ends lost 6 bases and 0 bases respectively, with 11 bases between them. CDR3 sequence reads: CASRPAGVNTEAFF. CDR3 coding DNA: TGTGCCAGCAGACCTGCCGGAGTGAACACTGAAGCTTTCTTT.

The genes are TRBV6-5 and TRBJ1-3; D gene unclear. Trimming removed 7 bases from V and 3 bases from J, with 13 bases in between. Germline V gives CDR1 MNHEY, CDR2 SVGAGI. This CDR3 has 14 residues. CDR3 nucleotides: TGTGCCAGCACTTCGACTACCAGTGGAAACACCATATATTTT. It is translated as CASTSTTSGNTIYF.

The rearrangement uses TRBV28 and TRBJ1-1; TRBD1 is a possible D gene (6 bases). Germline V gene data show CDR1 as MDHEN and CDR2 as SYDVKM. The CDR3 has 15 amino acids. V lost 7 bases, J lost 1 base, and 16 bases lay in between. The DNA for the CDR3 is TGTGCCAGCACTTCACCAGGGGTCTCGAACACTGAAGCTTTCTTT. Its protein product is CASTSPGVSNTEAFF.

This clone has only a few counts. The chain joins TRBV5-4 to TRBJ2-1, with D possibly being TRBD2 (5 bases). V was cut by 2 bases and J by 0 bases, with 9 bases left in between. CDR1 is SGHNT and CDR2 is YYREEE in the germline V gene (reference sequence). The CDR3 covers 15 residues. CDR3: CASSFEGYSYNEQFF. The CDR3 DNA follows: TGTGCCAGCAGCTTTGAGGGATACTCCTACAATGAGCAGTTCTTC.

This rearrangement joins TRBV28 to TRBJ2-7; 12 bases are shared with TRBD2. This CDR3 has 18 amino acids. V lost 6 bases to trimming and J lost 3 bases; unmatched junction nucleotides: 15. Germline CDR1 and CDR2: MDHEN and SYDVKM. CDR3 coding DNA: TGTGCCAGCAGAACATTTTGGGGACTAGCGGGCATCAACTACGAGCAGTACTTC. Its translation: CASRTFWGLAGINYEQYF.

This rearrangement joins TRBV4-2 to TRBJ2-2, with 7 bases identical to TRBD2. The CDR3 has 13 residues. Per the germline V gene, CDR1 is LGHNA and CDR2 is YNFKEQ. V gave up 8 bases and J gave up 3 bases; unmatched junction bases: 3. The CDR3 bases are TGTGCCAGCGGTCGGGGGGACACCGGGGAGCTGTTTTTT. Protein product: CASGRGDTGELFF.

The V gene is TRBV5-1, the J gene TRBJ1-4; D is unresolved. V gave up 2 bases and J gave up 0 bases, with 8 bases separating them. This CDR3 has 15 residues. Germline CDR1 and CDR2: SGHRS and YFSETQ. CDR3 in amino acids: CASSFYGATNEKLFF. The DNA for the CDR3 is TGCGCCAGCAGCTTCTACGGTGCAACTAATGAAAAACTGTTTTTT.

The genes are TRBV19 and TRBJ1-1, with D tentatively TRBD1 (5 bases). V lost 3 bases and J lost 0, with 20 bases in between. This CDR3 has 18 amino acids. CDR1 is LNHDA and CDR2 is SQIVND in the germline V gene (reference sequence). In DNA form, the CDR3 reads TGTGCCAGTAGTATTCTTGGCCAGGACAAGTACATGAACACTGAAGCTTTCTTT. Translating it yields CASSILGQDKYMNTEAFF.

J is TRBJ1-2 and V is TRBV6-6; TRBD1 might be the D (6 bases). Trimming pared 5 bases from V and 1 base from J, leaving 11 bases between. The V gene's germline CDR1 is MNHNY and CDR2 SVGAGI (reference sequence). The CDR3 has 14 amino acids. CDR3 amino acids: CASSLRTVNYGYTF. The CDR3 DNA follows: TGTGCCAGCAGTCTACGGACAGTTAACTATGGCTACACCTTC.